Listed below are T cell receptor beta chains from one sample, sequenced in a study of CD8 T cells in Susac syndrome. From the immunoSEQ multiplex PCR reads, TCRdb called clonotypes with MiXCR, one entry per CDR3 protein. Seen here are some 120,000 distinct CDR3 sequences, under 95% observed once, and the top ten hold about 0.12%. Sequenced: CD8+ T cells from PBMCs. Receptor source: a human donor in good health. Both conserved end residues are part of each CDR3. D genes are given only for firm matches. Rows give clone size only sometimes, using once, few, many, or a class for an expanded clone.

V gene: TRBV20-1; J gene: TRBJ1-5; D gene: NA; clone size: NA; CDR3 length: 14; CDR3 protein: CSAPQTGTQGPQHF; CDR3 DNA: TGCAGTGCTCCACAAACCGGGACCCAGGGCCCCCAGCATTTT
V gene: TRBV11-2; J gene: TRBJ2-2; D gene: NA; clone size: NA; CDR3 length: 14; CDR3 protein: CASSLDAGTGELFF; CDR3 DNA: TGTGCCAGCAGCTTAGATGCAGGGACCGGGGAGCTGTTTTTT
V gene: TRBV2; J gene: TRBJ1-5; D gene: TRBD1; clone size: NA; CDR3 length: 17; CDR3 protein: CASSERRGQGRNQPQHF; CDR3 DNA: TGTGCCAGCAGTGAACGAAGGGGACAGGGGAGGAATCAGCCCCAGCATTTT
V gene: TRBV3-1; J gene: TRBJ2-3; D gene: NA; clone size: NA; CDR3 length: 15; CDR3 protein: CASSQDSWITDTQYF; CDR3 DNA: TGTGCCAGCAGCCAAGATTCGTGGATCACAGATACGCAGTATTTT
V gene: TRBV6-5; J gene: TRBJ1-6; D gene: TRBD1; clone size: NA; CDR3 length: 17; CDR3 protein: CASSYRIDRAGNSPLHF; CDR3 DNA: TGTGCCAGCAGTTACCGAATAGACAGGGCGGGTAATTCACCCCTCCACTTT
V gene: TRBV12-3/TRBV12-4; J gene: TRBJ1-3; D gene: TRBD1; clone size: NA; CDR3 length: 14; CDR3 protein: CASETGQGRNTIYF; CDR3 DNA: TGTGCCAGTGAAACGGGACAGGGGCGAAACACCATATATTTT
V gene: TRBV2; J gene: TRBJ2-7; D gene: TRBD1; clone size: NA; CDR3 length: 13; CDR3 protein: CASSEDRGQEQYF; CDR3 DNA: TGTGCCAGCAGTGAAGACAGGGGGCAAGAGCAGTACTTC
V gene: TRBV4-2; J gene: TRBJ1-4; D gene: NA; clone size: NA; CDR3 length: 15; CDR3 protein: CASSQDSGGNEKLFF; CDR3 DNA: TGTGCCAGCAGCCAAGATTCCGGTGGTAATGAAAAACTGTTTTTT
V gene: TRBV3-1; J gene: TRBJ2-1; D gene: TRBD2; clone size: NA; CDR3 length: 13; CDR3 protein: CASSLWTSGEQFF; CDR3 DNA: TGTGCCAGCAGCCTATGGACTAGCGGGGAGCAGTTCTTC
V gene: TRBV20-1; J gene: TRBJ2-7; D gene: TRBD2; clone size: NA; CDR3 length: 16; CDR3 protein: CSAGGWTSGRPYEQYF; CDR3 DNA: TGCAGTGCTGGAGGATGGACTAGCGGGAGGCCCTACGAGCAGTACTTC
V gene: TRBV12-3/TRBV12-4; J gene: TRBJ1-5; D gene: TRBD1; clone size: NA; CDR3 length: 12; CDR3 protein: CASSLRDRVLHF; CDR3 DNA: TGTGCCAGCAGTCTCCGGGACAGGGTTCTGCATTTT
V gene: TRBV7-9; J gene: TRBJ2-1; D gene: TRBD2; clone size: NA; CDR3 length: 15; CDR3 protein: CASSLGTTPYNEQFF; CDR3 DNA: TGTGCCAGCAGCTTGGGGACTACCCCGTACAATGAGCAGTTCTTC
V gene: TRBV11-2; J gene: TRBJ2-7; D gene: NA; clone size: NA; CDR3 length: 13; CDR3 protein: CASSLDRMGEQYF; CDR3 DNA: TGTGCCAGCAGCTTAGATCGAATGGGGGAGCAGTACTTC
V gene: TRBV5-1; J gene: TRBJ2-7; D gene: NA; clone size: NA; CDR3 length: 15; CDR3 protein: CASRLTDSISYEQYF; CDR3 DNA: TGCGCCAGCAGGTTGACGGACTCGATCTCCTACGAGCAGTACTTC
V gene: TRBV20-1; J gene: TRBJ1-2; D gene: NA; clone size: NA; CDR3 length: 12; CDR3 protein: CSAQDGPDGYTF; CDR3 DNA: TGCAGTGCTCAGGACGGTCCGGATGGCTACACCTTC
V gene: TRBV7-9; J gene: TRBJ2-5; D gene: NA; clone size: NA; CDR3 length: 14; CDR3 protein: CASVGAKGRETQYF; CDR3 DNA: TGTGCCAGCGTCGGCGCGAAGGGGCGAGAGACCCAGTACTTC
V gene: TRBV20-1; J gene: TRBJ1-2; D gene: NA; clone size: NA; CDR3 length: 13; CDR3 protein: CSARAVGSGGYTF; CDR3 DNA: TGCAGTGCTAGGGCCGTAGGGAGCGGTGGCTACACCTTC
V gene: TRBV29-1; J gene: TRBJ1-4; D gene: NA; clone size: once; CDR3 length: 14; CDR3 protein: CSVVSRGSHEKLFF; CDR3 DNA: TGCAGCGTTGTTTCACGGGGGAGCCACGAAAAACTGTTTTTT
V gene: TRBV20-1; J gene: TRBJ1-6; D gene: NA; clone size: NA; CDR3 length: 16; CDR3 protein: CSAREGSAGAGSPLHF; CDR3 DNA: TGCAGTGCTAGAGAGGGCTCGGCAGGGGCCGGGTCACCCCTCCACTTT
V gene: TRBV14; J gene: TRBJ2-1; D gene: NA; clone size: NA; CDR3 length: 17; CDR3 protein: CASSQGTGTRVWDEQFF; CDR3 DNA: TGTGCCAGCAGCCAAGGAACCGGGACACGGGTGTGGGATGAGCAGTTCTTC
V gene: TRBV15; J gene: TRBJ2-1; D gene: TRBD1; clone size: NA; CDR3 length: 18; CDR3 protein: CATSRRPGTGVTGNEQFF; CDR3 DNA: TGTGCCACCAGCCGACGTCCCGGGACAGGGGTTACTGGCAATGAGCAGTTCTTC
V gene: TRBV7-2; J gene: TRBJ1-1; D gene: NA; clone size: NA; CDR3 length: 13; CDR3 protein: CASILVDRSEAFF; CDR3 DNA: TGTGCCAGCATCTTAGTTGACAGGTCTGAGGCTTTCTTT
V gene: TRBV19; J gene: TRBJ1-4; D gene: TRBD1; clone size: once; CDR3 length: 14; CDR3 protein: CASTRQGRNEKLFF; CDR3 DNA: TGTGCCAGTACCCGACAGGGCCGTAATGAAAAACTGTTTTTT
V gene: TRBV20-1; J gene: TRBJ2-1; D gene: NA; clone size: NA; CDR3 length: 15; CDR3 protein: CSAPSRATSYNEQFF; CDR3 DNA: TGCAGTGCCCCGTCCAGGGCAACATCCTACAATGAGCAGTTCTTC
V gene: TRBV5-5; J gene: TRBJ1-4; D gene: NA; clone size: NA; CDR3 length: 15; CDR3 protein: CASSSSGATNEKLFF; CDR3 DNA: TGTGCCAGCAGCTCGTCAGGGGCAACTAATGAAAAACTGTTTTTT
V gene: TRBV5-4; J gene: TRBJ2-3; D gene: NA; clone size: NA; CDR3 length: 17; CDR3 protein: CASSLSSSSESTDTQYF; CDR3 DNA: TGTGCCAGCAGCTTGTCTAGCAGTTCAGAGAGCACAGATACGCAGTATTTT
V gene: TRBV9; J gene: TRBJ2-7; D gene: NA; clone size: NA; CDR3 length: 16; CDR3 protein: CASSVAGSASSYEQYF; CDR3 DNA: TGTGCCAGCAGCGTAGCCGGAAGCGCGAGCTCCTACGAGCAGTACTTC
V gene: TRBV20-1; J gene: TRBJ1-1; D gene: TRBD1; clone size: NA; CDR3 length: 15; CDR3 protein: CSATYTGQMNTEAFF; CDR3 DNA: TGCAGTGCTACTTACACGGGACAGATGAACACTGAAGCTTTCTTT
V gene: TRBV6-6; J gene: TRBJ2-1; D gene: NA; clone size: NA; CDR3 length: 13; CDR3 protein: CAGMPDGVNEQFF; CDR3 DNA: TGTGCCGGAATGCCTGACGGCGTCAATGAGCAGTTCTTC
V gene: TRBV18; J gene: TRBJ2-1; D gene: TRBD2; clone size: NA; CDR3 length: 13; CDR3 protein: CASSPLAGNEQFF; CDR3 DNA: TGTGCCAGCTCACCGCTAGCGGGAAATGAGCAGTTCTTC
V gene: TRBV7-2; J gene: TRBJ1-3; D gene: NA; clone size: once; CDR3 length: 15; CDR3 protein: CASSFQGSSGNTIYF; CDR3 DNA: TGTGCCAGCAGCTTTCAGGGTTCCTCTGGAAACACCATATATTTT
V gene: TRBV20-1; J gene: TRBJ1-1; D gene: NA; clone size: NA; CDR3 length: 11; CDR3 protein: CSARITRAAFF; CDR3 DNA: TGCAGTGCTAGAATAACGAGGGCAGCTTTCTTT
V gene: TRBV15; J gene: TRBJ1-1; D gene: NA; clone size: NA; CDR3 length: 13; CDR3 protein: CATSREILTEAFF; CDR3 DNA: TGTGCCACCAGCAGAGAAATACTCACTGAAGCTTTCTTT
V gene: TRBV7-6; J gene: TRBJ2-3; D gene: NA; clone size: NA; CDR3 length: 14; CDR3 protein: CASSLALYTDTQYF; CDR3 DNA: TGTGCCAGCAGCCTGGCCCTTTACACAGATACGCAGTATTTT